What follows describes a single T cell receptor (beta chain). There is no known antigen for this receptor. Base qualities are missing; no much larger clone stands one base away. Ficoll-Paque density gradient centrifugation was the method used to isolate PBMCs. Its CDR3 holds 15 amino acids, cysteine through phenylalanine. Only CDR3 DNA is held: 45 bases, read in frame from base 1. Per the germline V gene, SGHAT is the CDR1 and FQNNGV is the CDR2. V sheds 2 bases and J sheds 0 bases, leaving 10 bases between their ends. This entry belongs to a study of T-cell memory formation after mild COVID-19 (dated by TCRdb to the early 2020s). Some background on the complete study: TCR sequence clusters from the two donors were found to be largely donor specific. Longitudinal TCRalpha and TCRbeta repertoire sequencing tracked T-cell clones expanding and contracting after mild COVID-19 in a couple of donors. The cohort was made up of two young adult volunteers, one female and one male, who were previously healthy.

Results the study describes overall, beyond this receptor: Some responding clones were detected in pre-infection memory, which suggested that pre-existing cross-reactive memory T cells had joined the SARS-CoV-2 response. Clones that contracted from day 15 to 85 showed balanced CD4/CD8 phenotypes, whereas a second wave of clones that expanded from day 15 to 37 leaned towards CD4+. Contracting CD4+ clones appeared mostly in the CM and EM memory subsets, whereas CD8+ clones were enriched in EMRA. The second-wave clones that peaked on day 37 were not confirmed to be SARS-CoV-2 specific. The study covered only a couple of mild cases, and larger cohorts including severe cases with pre-infection samples were considered necessary.

Sequencing relied on an Illumina NovaSeq 6000. TCRalpha and TCRbeta cDNA libraries were built by 5'RACE with constant-segment primers, adding sample barcodes and unique molecular identifiers. Trizol reagent was used to extract RNA from every sample. The libraries were amplified in two PCR steps, and the second step added a second sample barcode and Illumina TruSeq adapters. Sequencing of libraries was performed on an Illumina NovaSeq with 2 x 150 bp paired-end reads. From the authors' description of their analysis: Reads were demultiplexed and collapsed into UMI-guided consensus sequences with migec v1.2.7. Using mixcr v2.1.11, UMI consensuses were aligned to TRA and TRB V and J templates and then assembled into clonotypes. A clonotype was counted as expanded or contracted only when both edgeR and NoisET called the clonotype significant, with the noise models trained on biological replicates. edgeR calls used a false discovery rate-adjusted p below 0.01 and a log2 fold-change threshold of 1. PCA with hierarchical clustering of max-normalized trajectories of the 1000 most abundant clonotypes was used as exploratory dynamics analysis. The CD4 or CD8 phenotype of responding clones was assigned using the separately sequenced CD4+ and CD8+ repertoires. Clones were called with MiXCR by TCRdb after fastp trimmed the public reads at Q25, and only in-frame beta chains were retained. Under each unique CDR3 protein, matching rows form one entry showing the most common genes and DNA. TCRdb's processing, not the study's, gives the V and J calls here. The sample table lists about 200,000 distinct CDR3 sequences, around 16% of them with a count of one. Together, the top ten hold roughly 2.3% of the sample.

The receptor comes from an adult woman who had mild COVID-19 (a few samples of this study predate the infection). The sample titles of this study are shuffled in the database, so cell type and time point are left out; the donor was told from shared clones. Sequences were obtained from PBMCs or a T cell subset sorted from them (not recorded which). The rearrangement joined TRBV11-2 to TRBJ2-5; 5 matching bases give a weak D call of TRBD2. CDR3 protein: CASSLIGEYQETQYF. At the DNA level, the sequence is TGTGCCAGCAGCTTAATTGGGGAGTACCAAGAGACCCAGTACTTC.